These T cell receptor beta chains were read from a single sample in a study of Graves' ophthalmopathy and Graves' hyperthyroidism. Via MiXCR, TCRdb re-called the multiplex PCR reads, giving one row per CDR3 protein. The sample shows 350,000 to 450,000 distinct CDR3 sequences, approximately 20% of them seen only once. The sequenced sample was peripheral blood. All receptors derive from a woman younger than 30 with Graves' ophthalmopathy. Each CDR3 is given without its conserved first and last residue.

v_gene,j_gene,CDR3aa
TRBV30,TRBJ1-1,AWSIAGGVTEAF
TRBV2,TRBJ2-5,ASMEWVAEETQY
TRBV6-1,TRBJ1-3,ASSEFPGRFSGNTIY
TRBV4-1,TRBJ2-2,ASSQGGSAGTGELF
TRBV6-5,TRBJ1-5,ASSNSRGANQPQH
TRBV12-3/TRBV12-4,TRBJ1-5,ASSPLRDQPQH
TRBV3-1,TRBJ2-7,ASSPMGVYEQY
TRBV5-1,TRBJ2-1,ASSLAGLGYNEQF
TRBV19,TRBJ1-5,ASSTRQGSNQPQH
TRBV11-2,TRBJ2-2,ASSSTGRAGELF